This paragraph covers one T cell receptor beta chain sequence. The trim removed 4 bases at V and 7 bases at J, leaving 13 bases unmatched. This CDR3 region has 16 residues. CDR1 MGHRA and CDR2 YSYEKL come from the germline V gene. The data derive from a study of sequential checkpoint blockade in melanoma. Study-wide background: TCRβ was sequenced from DNA of 91 pretreatment tumors. Over 20 patients had matched tumor biopsies before treatment and at week 13 after nivolumab or ipilimumab alone.

Treatment defined: randomized to nivolumab then ipilimumab (arm A) or the reverse (arm B). This table comes from immunoSEQ multiplex PCR, and its TCRdb copy is limited to in-frame clones, with some not included. The table shows about 18,000 clones, with roughly 28% occurring only once. Specimen: tumor tissue (inferred from file names), collected from a patient given nivolumab and ipilimumab in sequence. The V and J genes are TRBV4-1 and TRBJ2-1, with 7 bases lining up with TRBD2. The TCR comes from a human donor with melanoma. The CDR3 DNA is TGCGCCAGCAGCCCTATTCCGGCGGGAGTGAGGAATGAGCAGTTCTTC. Its protein is CASSPIPAGVRNEQFF.